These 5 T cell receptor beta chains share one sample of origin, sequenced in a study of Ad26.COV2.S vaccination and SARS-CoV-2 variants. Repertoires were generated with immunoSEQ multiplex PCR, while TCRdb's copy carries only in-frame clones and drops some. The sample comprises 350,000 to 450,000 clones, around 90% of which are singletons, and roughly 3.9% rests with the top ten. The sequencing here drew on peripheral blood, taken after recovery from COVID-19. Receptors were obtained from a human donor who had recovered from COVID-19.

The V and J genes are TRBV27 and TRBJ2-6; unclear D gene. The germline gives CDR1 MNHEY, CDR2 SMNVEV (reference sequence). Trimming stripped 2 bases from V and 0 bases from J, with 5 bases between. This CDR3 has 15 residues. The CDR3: CASSLISSGANVLTF. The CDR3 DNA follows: TGTGCCAGCAGTTTAATAAGCTCTGGGGCCAACGTCCTGACTTTC.

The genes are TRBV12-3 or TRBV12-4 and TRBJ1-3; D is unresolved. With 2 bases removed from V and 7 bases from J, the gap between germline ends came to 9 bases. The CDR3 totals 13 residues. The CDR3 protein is CASSLNKANTIYF. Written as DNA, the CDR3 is TGTGCCAGCAGTTTAAACAAGGCTAACACCATATATTTT.

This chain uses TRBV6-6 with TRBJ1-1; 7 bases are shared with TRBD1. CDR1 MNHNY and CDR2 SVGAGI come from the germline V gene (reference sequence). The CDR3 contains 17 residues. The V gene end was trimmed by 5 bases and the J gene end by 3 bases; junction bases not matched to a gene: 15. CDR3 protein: CASSPYGNTGAHTEAFF. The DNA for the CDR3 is TGTGCCAGCAGTCCCTACGGAAACACAGGGGCCCACACTGAAGCTTTCTTT.

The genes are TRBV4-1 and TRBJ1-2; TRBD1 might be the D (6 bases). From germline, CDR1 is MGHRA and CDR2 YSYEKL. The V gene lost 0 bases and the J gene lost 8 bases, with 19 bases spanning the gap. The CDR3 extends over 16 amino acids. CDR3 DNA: TGCGCCAGCAGCCAAGAGGCGACAGGACGCTTGAAAGGCTACACCTTC. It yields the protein CASSQEATGRLKGYTF.

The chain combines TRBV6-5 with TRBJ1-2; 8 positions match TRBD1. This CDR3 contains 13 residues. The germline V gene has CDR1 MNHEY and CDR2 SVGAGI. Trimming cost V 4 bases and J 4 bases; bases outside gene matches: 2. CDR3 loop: CASSFGQGYGYTF. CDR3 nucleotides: TGTGCCAGCAGTTTCGGACAGGGCTATGGCTACACCTTC.